Listed below are T cell receptor beta chains from one sample, sequenced in a study of blood T cell repertoires in COVID-19. Produced via immunoSEQ multiplex PCR; TCRdb's table is partial and in-frame only. The data contain around 250,000 clones, about four fifths of them singletons. Source material: peripheral blood. The receptors shown here come from a young man who had recovered from COVID-19. The CDR3 runs from the conserved cysteine through the conserved F or W.

V gene: TRBV9
J gene: TRBJ2-3
CDR3 protein: CASSVNDRAVTDTQYF

V gene: TRBV7-2
J gene: TRBJ2-2
CDR3 protein: CASRGGWKAANTGELFF

V gene: TRBV19
J gene: TRBJ1-5
CDR3 protein: CATSGQRDQPQHF

V gene: TRBV2
J gene: TRBJ2-2
CDR3 protein: CASSGTSGYTGELFF

V gene: TRBV16
J gene: TRBJ1-2
CDR3 protein: CASSQSITDYGYTF

V gene: TRBV27
J gene: TRBJ2-2
CDR3 protein: CASSPARSGELFF

V gene: TRBV10-3
J gene: TRBJ1-1
CDR3 protein: CAISEGTGGSGNTEAFF

V gene: TRBV3-1/TRBV3-2
J gene: TRBJ2-5
CDR3 protein: CASSQGPLAQYF

V gene: TRBV19
J gene: TRBJ1-5
CDR3 protein: CASSSGRVGNQPQHF

V gene: TRBV4-1
J gene: TRBJ2-2
CDR3 protein: CASSQALQRGVPGELFF

V gene: TRBV9
J gene: TRBJ2-5
CDR3 protein: CASSPSGGQETQYF

V gene: TRBV9
J gene: TRBJ2-3
CDR3 protein: CASSPVLAGSTDTQYF

V gene: TRBV5-5
J gene: TRBJ2-5
CDR3 protein: CASSLFVSSAGQETQYF

V gene: TRBV4-1
J gene: TRBJ2-1
CDR3 protein: CASSQGASGGAFNEQFF